This T cell receptor (beta chain) was identified in a study of T cell repertoires in cytomegalovirus infection. Background on the study: Public TCR beta signatures were indicative of both CMV infection and a matching HLA type.

TCRdb reprocessed the reads with MiXCR, giving one entry per CDR3 protein. The table includes 750,000 to 900,000 distinct CDR3 sequences, 25% to 30% detected once. Study-level findings and limits: HLA-C-restricted CMV-specific TCR beta clonotypes were dominant in the ex vivo response.

The CDR3 runs 14 residues. In germline, CDR1 is SGHRS, CDR2 YFSETQ. Trimming stripped 0 bases from V and 6 bases from J, with 12 bases between. This clonotype has a count of ten or more. Its antigen is undetermined. The clonotype was recovered from a human donor in good health (CMV status not recorded). Some clones in this sample may be carry-over from other donors' samples. The J gene is TRBJ1-2, the V gene TRBV5-1; the D is unclear. The specimen comprised cultured CD8+ T cells from PBMCs, sampled from culture after CMV antigen stimulation. CDR3 sequence reads: CASSLGGGQDGYTF. Here the CDR3 DNA reads TGCGCCAGCAGCTTGGGAGGAGGGCAAGATGGCTACACCTTC.